A single sample gave rise to the 18 T cell receptor beta chains below, sequenced in a study of CD8+CD57+ T cells in acquired aplastic anemia (dated by TCRdb to 2016 to 2019). Expansion of CD8+CD57+ cells had been shown by flow cytometry in the patients chosen for sequencing. Sequencing used an Illumina HiSeq 2000. Profiling of TCR beta VDJ combinations and CDR3 sequences used genomic DNA as the template. The public reads were quality trimmed at Q25 with fastp and then assembled into clones with MiXCR by TCRdb, keeping productive beta chains. Here each entry gathers all rows of one CDR3 protein and keeps the most common genes and DNA. The sample table contains 150,000 to 200,000 distinct CDR3 sequences; only one count was recorded for more than 45% of them. Approximately 3% of the sample goes to the ten largest clones. The sample taken for sequencing was sorted CD4+, CD8+, or CD8+CD57+ T cells (not recorded which) from PBMCs. Receptors were obtained from a human donor with aplastic anemia.

This clonotype was detected only a few times. V and J are TRBV4-1 and TRBJ2-2; 8 nucleotides match TRBD1. This CDR3 region has 19 residues. V gave up 1 base and J gave up 3 bases; unmatched junction bases: 13. CDR1 and CDR2 (germline): MGHRA, YSYEKL. The CDR3 spells CASSQAYRSRGQDTGELFF. The CDR3 nucleotides read TGCGCCAGCAGCCAAGCTTACCGGAGCAGGGGGCAGGACACCGGGGAGCTGTTTTTT.

This clonotype was seen at least ten times. The CDR3 DNA sequence: TGTGCCAGCAGCGTCGCCGGGGAGGGCGGGGAGCTGTTTTTT. This translates into CASSVAGEGGELFF. The gene calls are TRBV9 and TRBJ2-2; TRBD2 aligns across 7 bases. V was pared by 2 bases and J by 7 bases, with 5 bases of the junction left unmatched. This CDR3 is built from 14 residues. Per the germline V gene, CDR1 is SGDLS and CDR2 is YYNGEE.

The CDR3 bases are TGTGCCACCAGTGATCCCCTACAGGGGGCAGGAGATACGCAGTATTTT. Translated: CATSDPLQGAGDTQYF. The chain couples TRBV24-1 to TRBJ2-3, with 9 positions matching TRBD1. Germline assignment: CDR1 KGHDR and CDR2 SFDVKD. The CDR3 is made up of 16 amino acids. V lost 3 bases to trimming and J lost 5 bases; unmatched junction nucleotides: 8.

CDR3 residues: CASSLGHSYEQYF. The CDR3, as DNA: TGTGCCAGCAGCTTAGGCCACTCCTACGAGCAGTACTTC. The genes are TRBV5-5 and TRBJ2-7; D is unclear. Between the trimmed V and J ends, which lost 2 bases and 0 bases, there was a span of 6 bases. This CDR3 has 13 residues. Germline V gene sequence: CDR1 SGHKS, CDR2 YYEKEE (reference sequence).

This clonotype was found many times. The genes are TRBV10-1 and TRBJ2-2, with D perhaps matching TRBD2 (5 bases). Trimming took off 6 bases at V and 5 bases at J, with 19 bases between the two ends. The CDR3 spans 16 residues. In germline, CDR1 is WNHNN, CDR2 SYGVQD (reference sequence). CDR3 sequence reads: CASRSTPGGGTGELFF. The CDR3 region has the DNA TGCGCCAGCAGATCCACTCCCGGAGGAGGTACCGGGGAGCTGTTTTTT.

The chain links TRBV5-1 to TRBJ2-3; TRBD2 agrees at 7 bases. Looked up from germline, CDR1 is SGHRS and CDR2 is YFSETQ. J gave up 7 bases and V 4 bases, and 9 bases lay outside the gene matches. The CDR3 covers 14 residues. CDR3 coding DNA: TGCGCCAGCAGCATGTCTAGGCGGGGGAATACGCAGTATTTT. Translation: CASSMSRRGNTQYF.

The chain combines TRBV20-1 with TRBJ2-5; 12 nucleotides line up with TRBD1. The CDR3 consists of 15 residues. CDR1 and CDR2 (germline): DFQATT, SNEGSKA (reference sequence). V was clipped by 0 bases and J by 6 bases; unmatched bases: 5. CDR3 sequence (DNA): TGCAGTGCTAGAGAACCGGGACAGGGGGCGAAGACCCAGTACTTC. Translating gives CSAREPGQGAKTQYF.

This clonotype was seen repeatedly, ten times or more. This chain joins TRBV7-9 and TRBJ2-5; D call uncertain. The CDR3 is 14 residues long. CDR1 is SEHNR and CDR2 is FQNEAQ in the germline V gene (reference sequence). Trimming pared 1 base from V and 2 bases from J, leaving 8 bases between. CDR3 bases: TGTGCCAGCAGCTTAGTTCCCCTTCAAGAGACCCAGTACTTC. It is translated as CASSLVPLQETQYF.

V is TRBV12-3 or TRBV12-4 and J is TRBJ2-5, with D unresolved. V lost 7 bases to trimming and J lost 4 bases, with 7 bases between them. CDR3 length equals 11 residues. The CDR3 spells CASTLGETQYF. For the CDR3, the DNA is TGTGCCAGCACCCTAGGAGAGACCCAGTACTTC.

The chain is built from TRBV19 and TRBJ1-1, with D unresolved. The V and J ends lost 2 bases and 4 bases respectively, with 17 bases between them. This CDR3 has 16 residues. The germline gives CDR1 LNHDA, CDR2 SQIVND (reference sequence). CDR3 nucleotides: TGTGCCAGTAGTATAAACTCTTTGGCCCGCGGCACTGAAGCTTTCTTT. It is translated as CASSINSLARGTEAFF. The full variable domain, with the rest looked up from reference TRBV19 and TRBJ1-1, is DGGITQSPKYLFRKEGQNVTLSCEQNLNHDAMYWYRQDPGQGLRLIYYSQIVNDFQKGDIAEGYSVSREKKESFPLTVTSAQKNPTAFYLCASSINSLARGTEAFFGQGTRLTVV.

This clonotype was recorded many times. The J gene is TRBJ1-2, the V gene TRBV6-1; a possible D gene is TRBD1 (6 bases). V was cut by 7 bases and J by 3 bases, with 15 bases left in between. Germline CDR1 and CDR2: MNHNS and SASEGT. There are 14 residues in the CDR3. In DNA form, the CDR3 reads TGTGCCAGCAATGGGGCAGGGGACCACTATGGCTACACCTTC. It codes for CASNGAGDHYGYTF.

The chain joins TRBV19 to TRBJ2-5; no clear D gene. The CDR3 covers 14 residues. The germline V and J ends were trimmed by 6 bases and 4 bases, with 15 bases remaining between them. CDR1 and CDR2 (germline): LNHDA, SQIVND (reference sequence). The CDR3 reads CASSIPKRGETQYF. The CDR3 DNA sequence: TGTGCCAGTAGCATCCCAAAACGAGGAGAGACCCAGTACTTC.

This clonotype was found many times. The J gene is TRBJ1-5, the V gene TRBV19; 7 bases agree with TRBD1. Unmatched junction bases numbered 2, after V lost 6 bases and J lost 6 bases. The CDR3 runs 12 residues. Germline V gene data show CDR1 as LNHDA and CDR2 as SQIVND (reference sequence). The CDR3 loop is CASSTGVQPQHF. CDR3 nucleotides: TGTGCCAGTAGCACAGGGGTTCAGCCCCAGCATTTT.

This clonotype occurred many times. This chain links TRBV19 with TRBJ2-5; a possible D gene is TRBD1 (6 bases). The length of the CDR3 is 17 residues. Trimming took 4 bases from V and 2 from J, leaving 20 bases between them. Per germline, CDR1 LNHDA and CDR2 SQIVND (reference sequence). The CDR3 nucleotides read TGTGCCAGTAGTAACCCGCCGACAGGAAAGACTCAAGAGACCCAGTACTTC. Translated, it gives CASSNPPTGKTQETQYF.

The V and J genes are TRBV13 and TRBJ2-7, with 13 bases fitting TRBD2. With 4 bases clipped from V and 2 bases from J, the junction kept 8 bases outside the gene matches. The CDR3 has 17 amino acids. From germline, CDR1 is PRHDT and CDR2 FYEKMQ (reference sequence). The CDR3 sequence is CASSSNGLAGVTYEQYF. CDR3 DNA: TGTGCCAGCAGCTCAAACGGACTAGCGGGAGTAACCTACGAGCAGTACTTC.

This clonotype has a count of ten or more. The gene calls are TRBV5-1 and TRBJ2-3; no reliable D call. Germline V CDR1 and CDR2: SGHRS, YFSETQ. The CDR3 is 13 amino acids. V was pared by 3 bases and J by 4 bases, with 9 bases between. The CDR3 DNA is TGCGCCAGCAGCTCCTTGCCGGCAGATACGCAGTATTTT. This translates into CASSSLPADTQYF.

This clonotype was observed at least ten times. The V and J genes are TRBV19 and TRBJ2-3; D possibly corresponds to TRBD2 (6 bases). Germline assignment: CDR1 LNHDA and CDR2 SQIVND (reference sequence). Trimming removed 4 bases from V and 3 bases from J, with 14 bases in between. The CDR3 covers 15 residues. The CDR3 DNA reads as TGTGCCAGTAGTACGACGGGGGTGGTAACAGATACGCAGTATTTT. Protein sequence: CASSTTGVVTDTQYF.

The table lists this clonotype with many counts. The V gene is TRBV19, the J gene TRBJ1-2, with a tentative D call TRBD1 (6 bases). V lost 3 bases and J 5 bases, leaving 10 bases between the germline ends. The CDR3 totals 13 residues. Germline V gene sequence: CDR1 LNHDA, CDR2 SQIVND (reference sequence). Here the CDR3 reads CASSIRQAYGYTF. The DNA for the CDR3 is TGTGCCAGTAGTATTAGACAGGCTTATGGCTACACCTTC. Complete variable domain (other parts from reference TRBV19 and TRBJ1-2): DGGITQSPKYLFRKEGQNVTLSCEQNLNHDAMYWYRQDPGQGLRLIYYSQIVNDFQKGDIAEGYSVSREKKESFPLTVTSAQKNPTAFYLCASSIRQAYGYTFGSGTRLTVV.